The clone carrying this T cell receptor (beta chain) was recorded a few times. Treatment given: preoperative locoregional IRX-2 cytokine immunotherapy. Samples came from a phase Ib trial of preoperative locoregional IRX-2 cytokine immunotherapy. V dropped 1 base and J dropped 0 bases, with 12 bases sitting between them. Germline CDR1 is MGHRA and CDR2 is YSYEKL. This CDR3 comprises 17 residues. Assay used: immunoSEQ multiplex PCR; TCRdb lists only in-frame clones, some missing. The table includes around 25,000 clones, 70% to 90% detected once. This sample was included in a study of preoperative IRX-2 immunotherapy in early breast cancer.

The sequence was obtained from a human donor with breast cancer. The chain carries TRBV4-1 and TRBJ2-2, with D perhaps given as TRBD1 or TRBD2 (6 bases each). The source material was tumor tissue, sampled after IRX-2 immunotherapy. CDR3 sequence (DNA): TGCGCCAGCAGCCAAGTAGGTGGGGGGCCGAACACCGGGGAGCTGTTTTTT. This encodes CASSQVGGGPNTGELFF.